This TCR beta chain was observed in a study of technical replicates of blood from four donors. Assay: immunoSEQ multiplex PCR; the TCRdb copy retains only in-frame clones and omits some. Of tens of thousands of clones listed, approximately 93% are singletons. V was clipped by 0 bases and J by 8 bases, with 5 bases between them. Germline values: CDR1 SGHNT, CDR2 YYREEE (reference sequence). The CDR3 contains 12 residues. With regard to this clone: The same CDR3 is also encoded by other DNA sequences in this sample.

The chain joins TRBV5-4 to TRBJ1-4; no firm D call. The sequenced sample was T cells isolated from PBMCs. The receptor comes from a human donor in good health. CDR3 sequence: CASSLGGEKLFF. CDR3 bases: TGTGCCAGCAGCTTGGGCGGGGAAAAACTGTTTTTT.